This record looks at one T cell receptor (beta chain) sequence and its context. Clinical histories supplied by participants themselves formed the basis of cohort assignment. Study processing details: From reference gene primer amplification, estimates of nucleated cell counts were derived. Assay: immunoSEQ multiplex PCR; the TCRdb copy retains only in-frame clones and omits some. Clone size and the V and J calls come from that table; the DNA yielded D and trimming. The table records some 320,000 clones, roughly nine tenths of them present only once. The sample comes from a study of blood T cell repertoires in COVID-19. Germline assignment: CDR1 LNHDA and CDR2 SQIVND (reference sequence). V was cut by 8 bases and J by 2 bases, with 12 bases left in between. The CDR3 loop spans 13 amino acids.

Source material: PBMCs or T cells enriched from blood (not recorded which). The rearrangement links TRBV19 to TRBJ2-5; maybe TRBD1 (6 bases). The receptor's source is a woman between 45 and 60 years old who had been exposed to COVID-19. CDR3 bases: TGTGCCAGTTCACCCGGACAGCAAGAGACCCAGTACTTC. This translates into CASSPGQQETQYF.